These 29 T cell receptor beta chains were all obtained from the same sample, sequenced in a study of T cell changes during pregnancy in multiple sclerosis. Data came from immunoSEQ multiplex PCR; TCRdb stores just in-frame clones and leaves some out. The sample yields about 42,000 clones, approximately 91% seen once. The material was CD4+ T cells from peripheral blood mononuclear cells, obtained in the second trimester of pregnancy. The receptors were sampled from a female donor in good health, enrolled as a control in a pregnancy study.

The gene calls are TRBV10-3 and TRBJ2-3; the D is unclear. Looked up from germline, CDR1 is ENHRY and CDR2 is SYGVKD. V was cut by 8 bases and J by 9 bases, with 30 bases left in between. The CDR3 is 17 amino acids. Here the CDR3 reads CAIQPTPNSLPHGTQYF. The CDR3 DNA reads TGTGCCATCCAACCGACACCGAACAGCCTACCCCACGGAACGCAGTATTTT.

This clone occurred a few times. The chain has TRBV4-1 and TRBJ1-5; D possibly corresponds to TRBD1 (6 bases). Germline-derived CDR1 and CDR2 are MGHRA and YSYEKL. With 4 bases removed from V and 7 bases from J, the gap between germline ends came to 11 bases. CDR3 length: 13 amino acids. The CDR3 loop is CASSLQRGQPQHF. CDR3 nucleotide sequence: TGCGCCAGCAGCCTACAAAGGGGGCAGCCCCAGCATTTT.

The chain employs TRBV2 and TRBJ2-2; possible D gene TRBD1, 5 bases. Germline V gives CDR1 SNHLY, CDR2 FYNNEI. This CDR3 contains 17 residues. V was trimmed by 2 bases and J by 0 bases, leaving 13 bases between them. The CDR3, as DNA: TGTGCCAGCAGTGAAATCGGGCCAGGGTCGAACACCGGGGAGCTGTTTTTT. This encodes CASSEIGPGSNTGELFF.

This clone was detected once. The CDR3 bases are TGTGCCAGCTCCCGTAGCGGGGGGGCGTCCTACAATGAGCAGTTCTTC. Translated: CASSRSGGASYNEQFF. This chain joins TRBV18 and TRBJ2-1; 11 bases agree with TRBD2. CDR3 length equals 16 residues. The V gene's germline CDR1 is KGHSH and CDR2 LQKENI. Unmatched junction bases numbered 5, after V lost 6 bases and J lost 1 base.

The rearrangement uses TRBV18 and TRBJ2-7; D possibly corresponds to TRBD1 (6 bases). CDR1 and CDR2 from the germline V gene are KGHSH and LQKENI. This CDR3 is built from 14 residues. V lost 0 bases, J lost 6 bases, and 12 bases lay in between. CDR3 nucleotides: TGTGCCAGCTCACCACCGTCCACAGGGATCGAGCAGTACTTC. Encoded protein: CASSPPSTGIEQYF.

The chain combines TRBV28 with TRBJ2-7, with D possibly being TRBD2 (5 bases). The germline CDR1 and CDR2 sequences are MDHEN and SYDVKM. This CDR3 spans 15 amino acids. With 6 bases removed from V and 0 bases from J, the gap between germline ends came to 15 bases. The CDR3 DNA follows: TGTGCCAGCAGCCCCGTAACGGGAAGCTCCTACGAGCAGTACTTC. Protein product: CASSPVTGSSYEQYF.

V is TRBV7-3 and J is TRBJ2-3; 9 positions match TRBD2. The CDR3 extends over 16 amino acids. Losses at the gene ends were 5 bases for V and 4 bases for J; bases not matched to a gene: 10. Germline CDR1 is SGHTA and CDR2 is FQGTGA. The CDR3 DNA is TGTGCCAGCAGCCTAAACCCAGCGGGGGGCGCAGATACGCAGTATTTT. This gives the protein CASSLNPAGGADTQYF.

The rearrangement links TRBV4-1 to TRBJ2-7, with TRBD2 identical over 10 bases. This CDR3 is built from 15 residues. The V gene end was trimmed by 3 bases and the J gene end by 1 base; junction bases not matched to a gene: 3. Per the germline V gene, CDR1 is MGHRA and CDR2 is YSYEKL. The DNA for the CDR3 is TGCGCCAGCAGCCAGGGGACTAGCGTATCCTACGAGCAGTACTTC. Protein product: CASSQGTSVSYEQYF.

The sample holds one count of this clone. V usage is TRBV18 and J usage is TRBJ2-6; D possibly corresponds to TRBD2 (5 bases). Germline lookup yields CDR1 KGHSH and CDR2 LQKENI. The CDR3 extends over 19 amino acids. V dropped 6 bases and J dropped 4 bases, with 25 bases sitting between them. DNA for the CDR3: TGTGCCAGCTCTCGCAACAGCGGACCAACCTTGCGCGGGGCCAACGTCCTGACTTTC. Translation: CASSRNSGPTLRGANVLTF. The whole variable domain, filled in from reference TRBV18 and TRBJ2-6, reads NAGVMQNPRHLVRRRGQEARLRCSPMKGHSHVYWYRQLPEEGLKFMVYLQKENIIDESGMPKERFSAEFPKEGPSILRIQQVVRGDSAAYFCASSRNSGPTLRGANVLTFGAGSRLTVL.

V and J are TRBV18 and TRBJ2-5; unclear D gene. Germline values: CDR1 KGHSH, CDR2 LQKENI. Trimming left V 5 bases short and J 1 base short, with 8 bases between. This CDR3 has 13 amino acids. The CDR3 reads CASSMTTQETQYF. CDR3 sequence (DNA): TGTGCCAGCTCAATGACAACCCAAGAGACCCAGTACTTC.

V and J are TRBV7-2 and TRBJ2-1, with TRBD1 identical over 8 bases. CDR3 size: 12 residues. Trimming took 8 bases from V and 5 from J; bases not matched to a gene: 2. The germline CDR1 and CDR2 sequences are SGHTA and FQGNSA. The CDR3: CASQGAHNEQFF. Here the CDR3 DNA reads TGTGCCAGCCAGGGGGCCCACAATGAGCAGTTCTTC.

The CDR3 loop is CASSGIWTGPGQETQYF. The CDR3 DNA sequence: TGTGCCAGCAGTGGGATATGGACAGGTCCTGGCCAAGAGACCCAGTACTTC. This chain joins TRBV2 and TRBJ2-5; TRBD1 aligns across 7 bases. The junction had 12 bases not matched to a gene; V was cut back by 4 bases and J by 1 base. The CDR3 spans 17 residues. From germline, CDR1 is SNHLY and CDR2 FYNNEI. Looking up the rest from reference TRBV2 and TRBJ2-5 gives the full variable domain: EPEVTQTPSHQVTQMGQEVILRCVPISNHLYFYWYRQILGQKVEFLVSFYNNEISEKSEIFDDQFSVERPDGSNFTLKIRSTKLEDSAMYFCASSGIWTGPGQETQYFGPGTRLLVL.

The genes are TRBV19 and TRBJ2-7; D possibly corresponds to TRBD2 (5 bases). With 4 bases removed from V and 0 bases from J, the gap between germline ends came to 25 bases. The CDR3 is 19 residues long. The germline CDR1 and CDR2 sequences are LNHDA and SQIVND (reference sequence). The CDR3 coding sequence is TGTGCCAGTAGTAAGGATGGGGAGCCGCTAGGGCACAACTCCTACGAGCAGTACTTC. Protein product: CASSKDGEPLGHNSYEQYF.

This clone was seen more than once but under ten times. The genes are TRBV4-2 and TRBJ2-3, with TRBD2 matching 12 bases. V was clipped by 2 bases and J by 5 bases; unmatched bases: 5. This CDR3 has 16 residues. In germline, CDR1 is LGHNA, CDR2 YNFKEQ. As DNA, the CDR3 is TGTGCCAGCAGCCAAAGGACTAGCGGGGAAGTAGATACGCAGTATTTT. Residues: CASSQRTSGEVDTQYF.

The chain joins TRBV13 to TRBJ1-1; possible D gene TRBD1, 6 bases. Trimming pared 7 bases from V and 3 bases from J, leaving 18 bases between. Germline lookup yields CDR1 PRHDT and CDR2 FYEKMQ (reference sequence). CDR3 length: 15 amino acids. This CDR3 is CASTFLTGRDTEAFF. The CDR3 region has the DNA TGTGCCAGCACCTTCCTAACAGGGAGGGACACTGAAGCTTTCTTT.

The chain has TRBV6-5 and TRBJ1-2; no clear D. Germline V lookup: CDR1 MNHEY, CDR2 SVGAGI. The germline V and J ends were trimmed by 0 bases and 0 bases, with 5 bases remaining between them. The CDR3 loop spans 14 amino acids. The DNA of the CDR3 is TGTGCCAGCAGTTACTCCGTTACTAACTATGGCTACACCTTC. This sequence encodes CASSYSVTNYGYTF.

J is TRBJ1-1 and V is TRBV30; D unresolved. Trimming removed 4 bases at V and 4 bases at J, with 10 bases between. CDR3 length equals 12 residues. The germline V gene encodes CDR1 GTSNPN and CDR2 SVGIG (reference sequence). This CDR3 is CAWKGGGTEAFF. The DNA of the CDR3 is TGTGCCTGGAAGGGAGGAGGCACTGAAGCTTTCTTT.

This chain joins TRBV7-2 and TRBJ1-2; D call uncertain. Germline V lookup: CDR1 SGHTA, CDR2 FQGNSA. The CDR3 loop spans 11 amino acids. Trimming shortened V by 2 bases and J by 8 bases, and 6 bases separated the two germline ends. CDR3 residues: CASSLNQGYTF. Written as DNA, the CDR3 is TGTGCCAGCAGCTTAAATCAGGGCTACACCTTC.

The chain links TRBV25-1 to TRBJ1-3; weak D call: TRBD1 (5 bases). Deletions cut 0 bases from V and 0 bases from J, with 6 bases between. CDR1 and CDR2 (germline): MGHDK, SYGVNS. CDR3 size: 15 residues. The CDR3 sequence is CASSEYGASGNTIYF. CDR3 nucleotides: TGTGCCAGCAGTGAATATGGGGCCTCTGGAAACACCATATATTTT.

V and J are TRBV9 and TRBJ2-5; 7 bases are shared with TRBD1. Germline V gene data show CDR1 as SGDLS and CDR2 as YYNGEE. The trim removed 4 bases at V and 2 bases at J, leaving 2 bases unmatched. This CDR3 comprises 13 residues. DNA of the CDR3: TGTGCCAGCAGCCGGACAGGACAAGAGACCCAGTACTTC. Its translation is CASSRTGQETQYF.

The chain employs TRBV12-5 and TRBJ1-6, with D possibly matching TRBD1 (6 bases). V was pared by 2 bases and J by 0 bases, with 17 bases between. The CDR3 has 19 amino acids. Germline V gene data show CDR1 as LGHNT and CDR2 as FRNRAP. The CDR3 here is CASGLTSDRYSSYNSPLHF. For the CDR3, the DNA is TGTGCTAGTGGTTTGACTTCGGACAGATATTCCTCCTATAATTCACCCCTCCACTTT. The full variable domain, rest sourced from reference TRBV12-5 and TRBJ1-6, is DARVTQTPRHKVTEMGQEVTMRCQPILGHNTVFWYRQTMMQGLELLAYFRNRAPLDDSGMPKDRFSAEMPDATLATLKIQPSEPRDSAVYFCASGLTSDRYSSYNSPLHFGNGTRLTVT.

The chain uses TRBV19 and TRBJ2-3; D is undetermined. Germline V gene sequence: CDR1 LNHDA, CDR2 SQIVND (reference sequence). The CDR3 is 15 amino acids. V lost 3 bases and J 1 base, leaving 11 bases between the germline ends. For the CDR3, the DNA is TGTGCCAGTAGTATGAGCCTAGAAGGCACAGATACGCAGTATTTT. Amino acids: CASSMSLEGTDTQYF.

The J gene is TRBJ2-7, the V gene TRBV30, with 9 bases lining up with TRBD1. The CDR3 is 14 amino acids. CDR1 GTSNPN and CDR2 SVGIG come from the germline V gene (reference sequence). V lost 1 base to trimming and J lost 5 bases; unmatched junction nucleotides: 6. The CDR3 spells CAWSGGTGHHEQYF. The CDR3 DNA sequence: TGTGCCTGGAGTGGAGGGACAGGGCACCACGAGCAGTACTTC.

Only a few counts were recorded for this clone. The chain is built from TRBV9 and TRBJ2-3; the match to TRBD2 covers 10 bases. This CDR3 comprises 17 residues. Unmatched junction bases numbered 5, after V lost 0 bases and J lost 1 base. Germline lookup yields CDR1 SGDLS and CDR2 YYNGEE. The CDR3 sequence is CASSVAPAGGGTDTQYF. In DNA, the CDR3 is TGTGCCAGCAGCGTAGCTCCAGCGGGGGGGGGCACAGATACGCAGTATTTT.

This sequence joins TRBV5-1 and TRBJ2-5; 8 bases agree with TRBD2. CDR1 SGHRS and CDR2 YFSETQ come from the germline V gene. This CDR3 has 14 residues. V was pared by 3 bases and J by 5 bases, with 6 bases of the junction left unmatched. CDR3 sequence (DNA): TGCGCCAGCAGCTCGGGGACTAGTGCGGAGACCCAGTACTTC. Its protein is CASSSGTSAETQYF.

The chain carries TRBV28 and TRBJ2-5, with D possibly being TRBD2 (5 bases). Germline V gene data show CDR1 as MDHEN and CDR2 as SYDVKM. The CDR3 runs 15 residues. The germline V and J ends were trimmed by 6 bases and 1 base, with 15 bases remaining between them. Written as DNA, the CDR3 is TGTGCCAGCAGAGCCTTAGGGAGACCCCAAGAGACCCAGTACTTC. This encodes CASRALGRPQETQYF.

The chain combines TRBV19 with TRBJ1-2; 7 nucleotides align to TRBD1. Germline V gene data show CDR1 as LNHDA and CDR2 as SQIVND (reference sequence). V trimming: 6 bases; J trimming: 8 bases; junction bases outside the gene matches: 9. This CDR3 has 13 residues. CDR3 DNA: TGTGCCAGTAGACTAGGGGGCGCGGGAGGCTACACCTTC. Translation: CASRLGGAGGYTF.

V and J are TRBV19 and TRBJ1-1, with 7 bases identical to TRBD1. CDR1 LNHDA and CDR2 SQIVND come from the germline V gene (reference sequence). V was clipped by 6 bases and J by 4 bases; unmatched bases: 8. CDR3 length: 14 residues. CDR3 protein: CASRTNRGATEAFF. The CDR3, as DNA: TGTGCCAGTAGGACAAACAGGGGTGCCACTGAAGCTTTCTTT.

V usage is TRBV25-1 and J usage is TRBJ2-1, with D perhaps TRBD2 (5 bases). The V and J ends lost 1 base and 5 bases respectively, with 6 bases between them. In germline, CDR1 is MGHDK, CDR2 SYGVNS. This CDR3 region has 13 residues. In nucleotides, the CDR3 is TGTGCCAGCAGTGAATCGGGAAACAATGAGCAGTTCTTC. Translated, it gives CASSESGNNEQFF. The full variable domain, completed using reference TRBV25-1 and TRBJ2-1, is EADIYQTPRYLVIGTGKKITLECSQTMGHDKMYWYQQDPGMELHLIHYSYGVNSTEKGDLSSESTVSRIRTEHFPLTLESARPSHTSQYLCASSESGNNEQFFGPGTRLTVL.